These 23 T cell receptor beta chains were sequenced from one sample in a study of T cells after yellow fever vaccination. TCRdb redid the calling of the 5' RACE reads with MiXCR, one entry per CDR3 protein. The profile covers about 360,000 distinct CDR3 sequences, with 6.2% appearing a single time and approximately 16% taken by the ten largest. Material: PBMCs, obtained 5 days after the yellow fever booster vaccination. The receptors come from a man between 25 and 39 years old who received the YFV17D yellow fever vaccine.

This clonotype was counted at least ten times. The CDR3 coding sequence is TGTGCCAGTAGTACTGGGACAGCAGGTTCCCAGCATTTT. Protein sequence: CASSTGTAGSQHF. The chain has TRBV19 and TRBJ1-5; 7 nucleotides agree with TRBD1. This CDR3 comprises 13 residues. Germline V gene lookup returns CDR1 LNHDA and CDR2 SQIVND (reference sequence). V was clipped by 4 bases and J by 11 bases; unmatched bases: 8.

In this sample, this clonotype turned up many times. The gene calls are TRBV7-6 and TRBJ2-7; 8 nucleotides agree with TRBD1. Unmatched junction bases numbered 11, after V lost 5 bases and J lost 5 bases. The CDR3 is made up of 15 amino acids. Germline V gene sequence: CDR1 SGHVS, CDR2 FNYEAQ. The CDR3 DNA sequence: TGTGCCAGCAGCCGGGGACAGGCTTTTTCCAACGAGCAGTACTTC. Amino acid sequence: CASSRGQAFSNEQYF.

This clonotype appeared many times. This sequence joins TRBV7-9 and TRBJ1-5; TRBD1 is a possible D gene (6 bases). Trimming shortened V by 4 bases and J by 2 bases, and 12 bases separated the two germline ends. Per germline, CDR1 SEHNR and CDR2 FQNEAQ (reference sequence). CDR3 size: 15 residues. DNA for the CDR3: TGTGCCAGCAGCTCGGGGGCGGCACGCAATCAGCCCCAGCATTTT. Amino acids: CASSSGAARNQPQHF. Filled out from reference TRBV7-9 and TRBJ1-5, the complete variable domain reads DTGVSQNPRHKITKRGQNVTFRCDPISEHNRLYWYRQTLGQGPEFLTYFQNEAQLEKSRLLSDRFSAERPKGSFSTLEIQRTEQGDSAMYLCASSSGAARNQPQHFGDGTRLSIL.

This clonotype appeared many times. The V gene is TRBV4-3, the J gene TRBJ2-3, with 9 nucleotides matching TRBD2. The CDR3 runs 13 residues. Germline CDR1 and CDR2: LGHNA and YSLEER. CDR3 DNA sequence: TGCGATGAGCGGGAGGACTGCACAGATACGCAGTATTTT. This codes for CDEREDCTDTQYF.

This clonotype was counted a few times. This chain connects TRBV7-2 to TRBJ2-1, with D tentatively TRBD2 (5 bases). The germline V and J ends were trimmed by 5 bases and 3 bases, with 17 bases remaining between them. Germline V CDR1 and CDR2: SGHTA, FQGNSA. This CDR3 contains 16 residues. This chain's CDR3 is CASSPRGGSLYNEQFF. The CDR3 nucleotides are TGTGCCAGCAGCCCTCGTGGAGGTTCCCTCTACAATGAGCAGTTCTTC.

The chain combines TRBV3-1 with TRBJ2-2; D call uncertain. Deletions cut 1 base from V and 6 bases from J, with 9 bases between. The CDR3 has 14 residues. CDR1 is LGHDT, CDR2 YNNKEL, per germline (reference sequence). CDR3 sequence: CASSQGVPAGELFF. The CDR3 DNA is TGTGCCAGCAGCCAAGGCGTCCCGGCCGGGGAGCTGTTTTTT.

At least ten counts were recorded for this clonotype. This rearrangement joins TRBV19 to TRBJ2-1; 7 bases match TRBD2. CDR1 LNHDA and CDR2 SQIVND come from the germline V gene (reference sequence). Trimming cost V 5 bases and J 3 bases; bases outside gene matches: 1. CDR3 length equals 13 residues. The CDR3 nucleotides are TGTGCCAGTAGTCAGCGGGGCTACAATGAGCAGTTCTTC. Encoded protein: CASSQRGYNEQFF. Drawing the rest from reference TRBV19 and TRBJ2-1, the complete variable domain is DGGITQSPKYLFRKEGQNVTLSCEQNLNHDAMYWYRQDPGQGLRLIYYSQIVNDFQKGDIAEGYSVSREKKESFPLTVTSAQKNPTAFYLCASSQRGYNEQFFGPGTRLTVL.

This clonotype has ten or more counts. The rearrangement links TRBV7-8 to TRBJ2-1, with D maybe TRBD1 (6 bases). Trimming took off 1 base at V and 0 bases at J, with 13 bases between the two ends. CDR3 length: 17 residues. Germline V gene data show CDR1 as SGHVS and CDR2 as FQNEAQ. CDR3 amino acids: CASSLVTGLSSYNEQFF. The CDR3 nucleotides read TGTGCCAGCAGCTTAGTGACAGGTCTCAGCTCCTACAATGAGCAGTTCTTC. The whole variable domain, filled in from reference TRBV7-8 and TRBJ2-1, reads GAGVSQSPRYKVAKRGQDVALRCDPISGHVSLFWYQQALGQGPEFLTYFQNEAQLDKSGLPSDRFFAERPEGSVSTLKIQRTQQEDSAVYLCASSLVTGLSSYNEQFFGPGTRLTVL.

This clonotype was counted only a few times. This chain uses TRBV20-1 with TRBJ1-6; D is unclear. There are 12 residues in the CDR3. Germline CDR1 is DFQATT and CDR2 is SNEGSKA (reference sequence). V lost 1 base and J lost 6, with 4 bases in between. The CDR3: CSARGSNSPLHF. The CDR3 DNA sequence: TGCAGTGCTAGAGGCAGTAATTCACCCCTCCACTTT.

This clonotype occurred many times. The rearrangement uses TRBV7-8 and TRBJ2-3, with 9 bases aligning to TRBD1. Germline V CDR1 and CDR2: SGHVS, FQNEAQ. This CDR3 has 18 residues. The junction had 18 bases not matched to a gene; V was cut back by 8 bases and J by 3 bases. This chain's CDR3 is CASARDRVARMWTDTQYF. Here the CDR3 DNA reads TGTGCCAGCGCCCGGGACAGGGTAGCGAGAATGTGGACAGATACGCAGTATTTT.

In this sample, this clonotype turned up a few times. The chain carries TRBV20-1 and TRBJ2-5; TRBD2 aligns across 7 bases. This CDR3 comprises 15 residues. CDR1 and CDR2 (germline): DFQATT, SNEGSKA (reference sequence). J gave up 5 bases and V 0 bases, and 9 bases lay outside the gene matches. The CDR3 DNA sequence: TGCAGTGCTAGAGATCAGAGGCTAGCGGTGGAGACCCAGTACTTC. Protein product: CSARDQRLAVETQYF.

This clonotype was detected ten times or more. The V gene is TRBV12-3 or TRBV12-4, the J gene TRBJ1-4, with TRBD1 matching over 8 bases. V gave up 5 bases and J gave up 7 bases; unmatched junction bases: 9. This CDR3 is built from 15 residues. The CDR3 loop reads CASSPSRDRSEKLFF. CDR3 coding DNA: TGTGCCAGCAGTCCGTCCCGGGACAGGAGTGAAAAACTGTTTTTT.

At least ten counts were recorded for this clonotype. This chain connects TRBV7-9 to TRBJ1-1, with TRBD1 as a possible D gene (5 bases). The CDR3 sequence is 13 residues long. Trimming took off 3 bases at V and 8 bases at J, with 13 bases between the two ends. Germline lookup yields CDR1 SEHNR and CDR2 FQNEAQ (reference sequence). The DNA of the CDR3 is TGTGCCAGCAGCTTTGACAGAAACTCAGAAGCTTTCTTT. Translating it yields CASSFDRNSEAFF.

This clonotype has at least ten counts. CDR3 residues: CASSYAGGTNEQFF. Written as DNA, the CDR3 is TGTGCCAGCAGTTACGCGGGAGGAACCAATGAGCAGTTCTTC. V and J are TRBV6-2 or TRBV6-3 and TRBJ2-1, with 8 bases matching TRBD2. The V gene end was trimmed by 2 bases and the J gene end by 6 bases; junction bases not matched to a gene: 3. The germline V gene has CDR1 MNHEY and CDR2 SVGEGT. The CDR3 length is 14 residues.

The V gene is TRBV5-1, the J gene TRBJ2-3; D might be TRBD1 (5 bases). With 0 bases removed from V and 0 bases from J, the gap between germline ends came to 11 bases. This CDR3 spans 16 amino acids. The V gene's germline CDR1 is SGHRS and CDR2 YFSETQ. In DNA, the CDR3 is TGCGCCAGCAGCTTGGTTAGGGGATCGAGCACAGATACGCAGTATTTT. Encoded protein: CASSLVRGSSTDTQYF. The full variable domain, with the rest looked up from reference TRBV5-1 and TRBJ2-3, is KAGVTQTPRYLIKTRGQQVTLSCSPISGHRSVSWYQQTPGQGLQFLFEYFSETQRNKGNFPGRFSGRQFSNSRSEMNVSTLELGDSALYLCASSLVRGSSTDTQYFGPGTRLTVL.

The gene calls are TRBV4-1 and TRBJ1-5, with TRBD1 matching 8 bases. The CDR3 spans 17 residues. The ends lost 0 bases at V and 5 bases at J; junction bases unmatched: 9. CDR1 MGHRA and CDR2 YSYEKL come from the germline V gene. The CDR3 DNA is TGCGCCAGCAGCCAAGACGGGAGGGCAGGGGGCTATCAGCCCCAGCATTTT. Protein sequence: CASSQDGRAGGYQPQHF.

Ten or more counts support this clonotype. The chain combines TRBV3-1 with TRBJ2-2; no definite D call. Trimming shortened V by 2 bases and J by 2 bases, and 12 bases separated the two germline ends. The germline gives CDR1 LGHDT, CDR2 YNNKEL (reference sequence). CDR3 length: 16 residues. The chain's CDR3 is CASSQPLRINTGELFF. Here the CDR3 DNA reads TGTGCCAGCAGCCAACCTCTGCGTATCAACACCGGGGAGCTGTTTTTT.

In its sample, this clonotype was seen a few times. The V call is TRBV7-8, the J call TRBJ1-5; TRBD1 is a possible D gene (5 bases). Germline CDR1 reads SGHVS; CDR2 reads FQNEAQ. V gave up 5 bases and J gave up 3 bases, with 8 bases separating them. CDR3 length: 13 residues. The CDR3 is CASSLTDNQPQHF. The CDR3, as DNA: TGTGCCAGCAGCCTGACAGACAATCAGCCCCAGCATTTT.

This clonotype was recorded at least ten times. V usage is TRBV5-1 and J usage is TRBJ2-7; D may correspond to TRBD1 or TRBD2 (6 bases each). This CDR3 is built from 18 residues. V lost 1 base, J lost 4 bases, and 24 bases lay in between. The germline gives CDR1 SGHRS, CDR2 YFSETQ. CDR3 sequence reads: CASSLSLVMGGAKYEQYF. CDR3 nucleotide sequence: TGCGCCAGCAGCTTGTCCCTGGTGATGGGGGGCGCGAAGTACGAGCAGTACTTC.

The sample holds a few counts of this clonotype. The chain is built from TRBV6-2 or TRBV6-3 and TRBJ2-6; no clear D gene. The ends were cut back, 11 bases at V and 0 bases at J, with 11 bases in the middle. The CDR3 is made up of 14 amino acids. Germline values: CDR1 MNHEY, CDR2 SVGEGT. In DNA, the CDR3 is TGTGCCGTAACGACGGGCTCTGGGGCCAACGTCCTGACTTTC. Protein sequence: CAVTTGSGANVLTF.

This chain joins TRBV30 and TRBJ1-2, with TRBD1 as a possible D gene (5 bases). Between the trimmed V and J ends, which lost 2 bases and 4 bases, there was a span of 23 bases. The CDR3 covers 17 residues. Looked up from germline, CDR1 is GTSNPN and CDR2 is SVGIG (reference sequence). This CDR3 reads CAWSPLLLGRRIYGYTF. DNA for the CDR3: TGTGCCTGGAGTCCACTTCTCTTGGGGCGGCGAATCTATGGCTACACCTTC.

This clonotype has ten or more counts. V usage is TRBV6-2 or TRBV6-3 and J usage is TRBJ2-1, with 9 bases identical to TRBD2. The CDR3 runs 16 residues. The trim removed 6 bases at V and 3 bases at J, leaving 9 bases unmatched. Germline values: CDR1 MNHEY, CDR2 SVGEGT. CDR3 DNA sequence: TGTGCCAGCAGGACAGCCGGGACTAGCCACTACAATGAGCAGTTCTTC. As protein: CASRTAGTSHYNEQFF.

This clonotype was detected ten times or more. This chain links TRBV6-1 with TRBJ2-1; D is tentatively TRBD1 or TRBD2 (5 bases each). The CDR3 consists of 15 residues. The germline V gene has CDR1 MNHNS and CDR2 SASEGT. Trimming took off 6 bases at V and 3 bases at J, with 15 bases between the two ends. CDR3 sequence: CASRPRDGNYNEQFF. In DNA form, the CDR3 reads TGTGCCAGCAGGCCCCGGGACGGGAACTACAATGAGCAGTTCTTC.